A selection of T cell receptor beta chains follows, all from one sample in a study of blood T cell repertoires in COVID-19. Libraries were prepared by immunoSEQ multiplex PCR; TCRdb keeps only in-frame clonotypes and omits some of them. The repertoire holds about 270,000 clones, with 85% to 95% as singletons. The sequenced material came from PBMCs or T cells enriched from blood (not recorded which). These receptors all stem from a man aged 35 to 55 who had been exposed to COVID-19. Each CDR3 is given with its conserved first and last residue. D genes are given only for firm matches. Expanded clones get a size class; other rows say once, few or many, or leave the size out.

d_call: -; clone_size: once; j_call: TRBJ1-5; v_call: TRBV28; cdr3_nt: TGTGCCAGCAGTTTAATCGCGACAGGCGGAAATCAGCCCCAGCATTTT; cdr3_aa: CASSLIATGGNQPQHF
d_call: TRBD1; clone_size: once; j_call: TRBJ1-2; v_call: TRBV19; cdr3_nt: TGTGCCAGTAGTATCCCCGGGACAGGAGCTAACTATGGCTACACCTTC; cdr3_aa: CASSIPGTGANYGYTF
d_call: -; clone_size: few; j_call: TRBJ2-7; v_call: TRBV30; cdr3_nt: TGTGCCTGGAGTGTATCCGTCGAGCAGTACTTC; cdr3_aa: CAWSVSVEQYF
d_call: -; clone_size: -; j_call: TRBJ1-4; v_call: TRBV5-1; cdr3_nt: TGCGCCAGCAGCTACTATGGACAGTCGAATGAAAAACTGTTTTTT; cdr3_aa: CASSYYGQSNEKLFF
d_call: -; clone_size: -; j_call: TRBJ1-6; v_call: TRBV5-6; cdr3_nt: TGTGCCAGCAGCTGGAGGACCCCCGGGAGCCAAAATTCACCCCTCCACTTT; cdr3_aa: CASSWRTPGSQNSPLHF
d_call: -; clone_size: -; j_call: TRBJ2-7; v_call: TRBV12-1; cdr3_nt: TGTGCCAGCAGCCGCCAGAACTTAGAGGACAGGGGATCCTACGAGCAGTACTTC; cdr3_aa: CASSRQNLEDRGSYEQYF
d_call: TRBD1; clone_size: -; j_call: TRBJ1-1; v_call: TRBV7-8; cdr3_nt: TGTGCCAGCAGCTTAATAGACAGGGTGACGAACACTGAAGCTTTCTTT; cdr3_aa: CASSLIDRVTNTEAFF
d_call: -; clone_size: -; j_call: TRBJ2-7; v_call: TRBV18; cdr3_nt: TGTGCCAGCTCAACTTCACGTCCTTACGAGCAGTACTTC; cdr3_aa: CASSTSRPYEQYF
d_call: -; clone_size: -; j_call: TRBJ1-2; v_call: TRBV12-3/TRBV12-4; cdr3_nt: TGTGCCAGCAGTCTACAGGGTCTCTATGGCTACACCTTC; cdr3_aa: CASSLQGLYGYTF
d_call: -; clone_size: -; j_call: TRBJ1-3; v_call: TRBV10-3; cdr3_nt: TGTGCCATCAGGGACAGTCAAGGAAACACCATATATTTT; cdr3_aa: CAIRDSQGNTIYF
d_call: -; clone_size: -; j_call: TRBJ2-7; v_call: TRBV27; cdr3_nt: TGTGCCAGCAGTGTCACAGGGACCGAGCAGTACTTC; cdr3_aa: CASSVTGTEQYF
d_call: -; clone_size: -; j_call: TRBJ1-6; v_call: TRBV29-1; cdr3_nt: TGCAGCGTTATGGGACACAGTAATTCACCCCTCCACTTT; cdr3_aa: CSVMGHSNSPLHF
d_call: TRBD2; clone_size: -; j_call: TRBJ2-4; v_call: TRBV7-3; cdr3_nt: TGTGCCAGCAGCTTAGACCGGACTAGCGGGATTGGCAACATTCAGTACTTC; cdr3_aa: CASSLDRTSGIGNIQYF
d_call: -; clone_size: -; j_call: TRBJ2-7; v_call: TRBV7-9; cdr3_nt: TGTGCCAGCAGCCGAAACGGCGGGATTCCAGGGCAGTACTTC; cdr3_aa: CASSRNGGIPGQYF
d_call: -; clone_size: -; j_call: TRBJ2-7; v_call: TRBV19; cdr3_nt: TGTGCCAGTAGTATTAACCAGGGTGGCGAGCAGTACTTC; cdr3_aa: CASSINQGGEQYF
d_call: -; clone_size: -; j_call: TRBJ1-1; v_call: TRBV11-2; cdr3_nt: TGTGCCAGCAGCCCTGGGACAAACACTGAAGCTTTCTTT; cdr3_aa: CASSPGTNTEAFF
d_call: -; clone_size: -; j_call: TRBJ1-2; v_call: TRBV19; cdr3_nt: TGTGCCAGTGGTTCAGTGCAGCGCTATGGCTACACCTTC; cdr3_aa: CASGSVQRYGYTF
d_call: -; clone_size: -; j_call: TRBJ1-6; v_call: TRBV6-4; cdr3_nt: TGTGCCAGCAGCCAGGGCTCGGATTCACCCCTCCACTTT; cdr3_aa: CASSQGSDSPLHF
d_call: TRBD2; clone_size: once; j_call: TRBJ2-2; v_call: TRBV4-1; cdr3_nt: TGCGCCAGCAGCCTTGCGGGAGGACAGACCGGGGAGCTGTTTTTT; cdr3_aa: CASSLAGGQTGELFF
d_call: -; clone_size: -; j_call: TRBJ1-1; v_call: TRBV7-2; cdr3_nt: TGTGCCAGCAGCCGGACAGACACTGAAGCTTTCTTT; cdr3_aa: CASSRTDTEAFF
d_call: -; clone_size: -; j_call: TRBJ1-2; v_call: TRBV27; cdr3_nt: TGTGCCACATGTGACGGGGACTGCTATGGCTACACCTTC; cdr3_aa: CATCDGDCYGYTF
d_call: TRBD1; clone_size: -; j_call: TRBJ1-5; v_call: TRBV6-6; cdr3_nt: TGTGCCAGCAGTCTTTATACAGGGGGCGGTTTCAATCAGCCCCAGCATTTT; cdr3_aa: CASSLYTGGGFNQPQHF
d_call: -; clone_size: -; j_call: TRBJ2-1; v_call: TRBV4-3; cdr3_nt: TGCGCCAGCAGCCAAGATGGAGGCAATGAGCAGTTCTTC; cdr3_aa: CASSQDGGNEQFF
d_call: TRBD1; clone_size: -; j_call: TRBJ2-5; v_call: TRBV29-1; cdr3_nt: TGCAGCGTTGAGAGCCAGGGGGCGGATGAGACCCAGTACTTC; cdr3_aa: CSVESQGADETQYF
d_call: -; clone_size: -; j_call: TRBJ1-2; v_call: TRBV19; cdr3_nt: TGTGCCAGTAGTATTGGCAGGGGTCGTTATGGCTACACCTTC; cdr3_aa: CASSIGRGRYGYTF
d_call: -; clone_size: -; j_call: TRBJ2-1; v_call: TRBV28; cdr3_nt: TGTGCCAGCAGGGTGGGCAGGGCTTCCTACAATGAGCAGTTCTTC; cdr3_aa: CASRVGRASYNEQFF
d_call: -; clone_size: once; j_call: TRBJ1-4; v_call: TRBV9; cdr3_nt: TGTGCCAGCAGCGTAGTAGGGGCCGCAGGTGAAAAACTGTTTTTT; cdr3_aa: CASSVVGAAGEKLFF
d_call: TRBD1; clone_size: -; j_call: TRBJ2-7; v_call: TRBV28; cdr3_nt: TGTGCCATCAGTGTCACACCGGGACAGGGGGCGTGGGAGCAGTACTTC; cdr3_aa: CAISVTPGQGAWEQYF
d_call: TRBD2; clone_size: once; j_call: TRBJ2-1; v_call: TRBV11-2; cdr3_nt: TGTGCCAGCAGCTTACATCCTACTAGCGGGAGCTACAATGAGCAGTTCTTC; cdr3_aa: CASSLHPTSGSYNEQFF
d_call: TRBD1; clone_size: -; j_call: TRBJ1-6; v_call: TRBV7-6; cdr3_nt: TGTGCCAGCAGCGAGACAGGGAACTATAATTCACCCCTCCACTTT; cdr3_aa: CASSETGNYNSPLHF
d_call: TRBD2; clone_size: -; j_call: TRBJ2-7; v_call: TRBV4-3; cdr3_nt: TGCGCCAGCAGCCAAGAAGCGAACGGAGCGGGAGGGCCTGAGCAGTACTTC; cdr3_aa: CASSQEANGAGGPEQYF
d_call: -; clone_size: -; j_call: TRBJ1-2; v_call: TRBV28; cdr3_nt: TGTGCCAGCAGTTTAAACAGAGATAACTATGGCTACACCTTC; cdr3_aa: CASSLNRDNYGYTF
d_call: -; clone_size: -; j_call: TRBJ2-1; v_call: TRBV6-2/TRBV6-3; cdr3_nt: TGTGCCAGCAGTCCCATAGCGGTTCTCTCCTACAATGAGCAGTTCTTC; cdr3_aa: CASSPIAVLSYNEQFF
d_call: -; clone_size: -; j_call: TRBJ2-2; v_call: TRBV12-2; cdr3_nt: TGTGCAAGTCGCTTGAGTAGCGGAAAGAAGACAGGGAAGAACACCGGGGAGCTGTTTTTT; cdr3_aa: CASRLSSGKKTGKNTGELFF
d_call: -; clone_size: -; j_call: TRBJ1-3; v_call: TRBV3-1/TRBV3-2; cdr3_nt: TGTGCCAGCAGCCAAGACAGATGGGCGCTCTCTGGAAACACCATATATTTT; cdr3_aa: CASSQDRWALSGNTIYF
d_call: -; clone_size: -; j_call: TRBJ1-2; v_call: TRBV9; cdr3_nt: TGTGCCAGCAGCGTAGGACAGGTCGTCGATGGCTACACCTTC; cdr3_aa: CASSVGQVVDGYTF
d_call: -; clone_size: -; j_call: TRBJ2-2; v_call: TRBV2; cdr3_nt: TGTGCCAGCAGTGAACAGGGGATCACCGGGGAGCTGTTTTTT; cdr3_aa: CASSEQGITGELFF